These 20 T cell receptor beta chains came from one sample sequenced in a study of cytomegalovirus exposure and HLA in healthy donors. PCR amplification relied on 60 Vbeta primers (plus 13 Jbeta primers). Some clones are missing from TCRdb's copy, which holds only in-frame ones; the method was immunoSEQ multiplex PCR. The sample shows 100,000 to 150,000 clones, and approximately 1.7% sits with its ten largest clones. The specimen was PBMCs. Receptor source: a man aged 18 to 29 in good health and CMV-seronegative.

The genes are TRBV19 and TRBJ2-6, with TRBD1 identical over 7 bases. With 5 bases clipped from V and 3 bases from J, the junction kept 4 bases outside the gene matches. Germline V CDR1 and CDR2: LNHDA, SQIVND (reference sequence). The CDR3 covers 15 residues. CDR3 bases: TGTGCCAGTAGTCCTGACAGGGTTGGGGCCAACGTCCTGACTTTC. Its protein product is CASSPDRVGANVLTF.

The rearrangement joins TRBV7-8 to TRBJ2-3; no definite D call. Trimming removed 3 bases from V and 1 base from J, with 8 bases in between. CDR1 is SGHVS and CDR2 is FQNEAQ in the germline V gene. This CDR3 has 14 amino acids. The CDR3 coding sequence is TGTGCCAGCAGCTTTGGCATCGGCACAGATACGCAGTATTTT. It codes for CASSFGIGTDTQYF.

V usage is TRBV29-1 and J usage is TRBJ2-2; a possible D gene is TRBD2 (6 bases). From germline, CDR1 is SQVTM and CDR2 ANQGSEA. The CDR3 consists of 15 residues. The germline V and J ends were trimmed by 0 bases and 4 bases, with 12 bases remaining between them. The CDR3 coding sequence is TGCAGCGTTGAAGAAGGAGGGTTCGGCACCGGGGAGCTGTTTTTT. Translating it yields CSVEEGGFGTGELFF.

V gene TRBV6-1 combines with J gene TRBJ2-7; 14 bases are a match to TRBD2. The CDR3 covers 15 residues. Germline-derived CDR1 and CDR2 are MNHNS and SASEGT. V shed 6 bases, J shed 5 bases, and the junction held 6 bases outside the gene matches. The chain's CDR3 is CASRSTSGRADEQYF. The CDR3 region has the DNA TGTGCCAGCAGATCGACTAGCGGGAGGGCCGACGAGCAGTACTTC.

The genes are TRBV6-4 and TRBJ2-7; TRBD1 matches at 7 bases. This CDR3 comprises 14 residues. J lost 2 bases, V lost 1 base, and 2 bases had no gene match. Germline lookup yields CDR1 MRHNA and CDR2 SNTAGT. This chain's CDR3 is CASSDLTGAYEQYF. CDR3 sequence (DNA): TGTGCCAGCAGTGACTTAACAGGGGCCTACGAGCAGTACTTC.

The chain is built from TRBV10-3 and TRBJ2-7; the match to TRBD1 covers 10 bases. The germline V gene has CDR1 ENHRY and CDR2 SYGVKD. The V gene end was trimmed by 0 bases and the J gene end by 3 bases; junction bases not matched to a gene: 5. The CDR3 is made up of 16 amino acids. The CDR3 DNA follows: TGTGCCATCAGTGAGTCACCCCGGACAGGGGGCTACGAGCAGTACTTC. Amino acid sequence: CAISESPRTGGYEQYF.

V and J are TRBV28 and TRBJ2-1, with TRBD1 matching 10 bases. The V gene end was trimmed by 4 bases and the J gene end by 6 bases; junction bases not matched to a gene: 6. Germline loops: CDR1 MDHEN, CDR2 SYDVKM. The CDR3 totals 15 residues. The CDR3 sequence is CASSSAGTGANEQFF. The CDR3 region has the DNA TGTGCCAGCAGTTCGGCCGGGACAGGGGCCAATGAGCAGTTCTTC.

The chain uses TRBV5-1 and TRBJ2-1, with D perhaps matching TRBD1 (6 bases). The CDR3 contains 16 residues. From germline, CDR1 is SGHRS and CDR2 YFSETQ. The V and J ends lost 0 bases and 5 bases respectively, with 15 bases between them. Written as DNA, the CDR3 is TGCGCCAGCAGCTTGGTCCAGGGGAGTGGACACAATGAGCAGTTCTTC. It yields the protein CASSLVQGSGHNEQFF.

This rearrangement joins TRBV6-6 to TRBJ1-5; D is unresolved. V was pared by 5 bases and J by 0 bases, with 11 bases between. The CDR3 is 15 residues long. CDR1 is MNHNY, CDR2 SVGAGI, per germline (reference sequence). Here the CDR3 DNA reads TGTGCCAGCAGTCTAGATGCTGGTAGCAATCAGCCCCAGCATTTT. Residues: CASSLDAGSNQPQHF.

J is TRBJ2-1 and V is TRBV6-5; 9 bases align to TRBD2. The ends lost 6 bases at V and 7 bases at J; junction bases unmatched: 4. Germline CDR1 is MNHEY and CDR2 is SVGAGI. CDR3 size: 13 residues. CDR3 protein: CASRNAGGNEQFF. In DNA, the CDR3 is TGTGCCAGCAGAAACGCGGGGGGGAATGAGCAGTTCTTC.

The genes are TRBV4-3 and TRBJ1-3, with 7 bases matching TRBD1. CDR3 length: 17 amino acids. The J segment lost 1 base and the V segment lost 3 bases, leaving 9 bases of the junction unmatched. Germline CDR1 is LGHNA and CDR2 is YSLEER. The CDR3 region is CASSHGTDLVSGNTIYF. DNA for the CDR3: TGCGCCAGCAGCCACGGGACAGACTTAGTATCTGGAAACACCATATATTTT.

The chain employs TRBV5-1 and TRBJ2-7; D is unresolved. Germline CDR1 and CDR2: SGHRS and YFSETQ. V lost 4 bases to trimming and J lost 1 base, with 18 bases between them. There are 16 residues in the CDR3. CDR3 residues: CASSLRNSGSSYEQYF. The CDR3 DNA is TGCGCCAGCAGCCTGCGAAATTCCGGGTCTTCCTACGAGCAGTACTTC. The full variable domain, its missing parts supplied by reference TRBV5-1 and TRBJ2-7, is KAGVTQTPRYLIKTRGQQVTLSCSPISGHRSVSWYQQTPGQGLQFLFEYFSETQRNKGNFPGRFSGRQFSNSRSEMNVSTLELGDSALYLCASSLRNSGSSYEQYFGPGTRLTVT.

The rearrangement joins TRBV7-2 to TRBJ2-1; TRBD1 matches 7 bases. This CDR3 region has 15 residues. V gave up 2 bases and J gave up 4 bases; unmatched junction bases: 5. Germline CDR1 reads SGHTA; CDR2 reads FQGNSA. CDR3 bases: TGTGCCAGCAGCTTAAGGGGGCCGACGTACAATGAGCAGTTCTTC. Its translation: CASSLRGPTYNEQFF.

The V gene is TRBV7-3, the J gene TRBJ1-1; D perhaps matches TRBD1 (6 bases). From germline, CDR1 is SGHTA and CDR2 FQGTGA. The CDR3 runs 15 residues. V was shortened by 0 bases and J by 0 bases, with 8 bases between the two germline ends. This CDR3 is CASSLTRGMNTEAFF. CDR3 DNA: TGTGCCAGCAGCTTAACTAGGGGGATGAACACTGAAGCTTTCTTT. The full variable domain, completed using reference TRBV7-3 and TRBJ1-1, is GAGVSQTPSNKVTEKGKYVELRCDPISGHTALYWYRQSLGQGPEFLIYFQGTGAADDSGLPNDRFFAVRPEGSVSTLKIQRTERGDSAVYLCASSLTRGMNTEAFFGQGTRLTVV.

V usage is TRBV6-5 and J usage is TRBJ1-3; no definite D call. V was trimmed by 8 bases and J by 4 bases, leaving 12 bases between them. Germline V gene data show CDR1 as MNHEY and CDR2 as SVGAGI. The CDR3 loop spans 13 amino acids. The chain's CDR3 is CASGSTIGNTIYF. CDR3 nucleotides: TGTGCCAGCGGTTCCACTATAGGAAACACCATATATTTT.

V gene TRBV5-1 combines with J gene TRBJ2-2, with 8 bases matching TRBD1. This CDR3 has 18 residues. Trimming at V came to 0 bases and at J to 2 bases, leaving 9 bases not matched to a gene. CDR1 and CDR2 (germline): SGHRS, YFSETQ. The CDR3 region has the DNA TGCGCCAGCAGCTTGGAGGCAGGGGGCCGGAGAAACACCGGGGAGCTGTTTTTT. Translated, it gives CASSLEAGGRRNTGELFF.

The V and J genes are TRBV10-2 and TRBJ1-1; 9 bases are a match to TRBD1. Germline V lookup: CDR1 WSHSY, CDR2 SAAADI. The CDR3 is made up of 14 amino acids. The V and J ends lost 5 bases and 6 bases, in that order; junction bases with no gene match: 7. As DNA, the CDR3 is TGCGCCAGCAGTCCACAGGGGGCTATCGCTGAAGCTTTCTTT. Translated: CASSPQGAIAEAFF.

The V call is TRBV9, the J call TRBJ2-3; no definite D call. There are 13 residues in the CDR3. Germline V gives CDR1 SGDLS, CDR2 YYNGEE. Trimming removed 2 bases at V and 4 bases at J, with 8 bases between. CDR3 in amino acids: CASSVTGSDTQYF. The CDR3 DNA reads TGTGCCAGCAGCGTCACGGGTTCAGATACGCAGTATTTT. The complete variable domain, with remaining parts taken from reference TRBV9 and TRBJ2-3, reads DSGVTQTPKHLITATGQRVTLRCSPRSGDLSVYWYQQSLDQGLQFLIQYYNGEERAKGNILERFSAQQFPDLHSELNLSSLELGDSALYFCASSVTGSDTQYFGPGTRLTVL.

V gene TRBV5-8 combines with J gene TRBJ2-5, with D maybe TRBD1 (6 bases). Germline V gives CDR1 SGHTS, CDR2 YDEGEE. Deletions cut 0 bases from V and 5 bases from J, with 11 bases between. There are 14 residues in the CDR3. CDR3 residues: CASSLDRVRETQYF. The CDR3 DNA reads TGTGCCAGCAGCTTGGACAGGGTCCGGGAGACCCAGTACTTC.

The chain combines TRBV10-1 with TRBJ2-7; weak D call: TRBD1 (6 bases). V was cut by 6 bases and J by 6 bases, with 33 bases left in between. The CDR3 spans 19 residues. Germline-derived CDR1 and CDR2 are WNHNN and SYGVQD (reference sequence). The CDR3 spells CASRCAFGDRKKFRTEQYF. In nucleotides, the CDR3 is TGCGCCAGCAGGTGCGCCTTTGGAGACAGGAAAAAATTTAGGACCGAGCAGTACTTC.